This T cell receptor beta chain emerged from a study of T-cell memory formation after mild COVID-19 (dated by TCRdb to about 2021). A note on the overall study: TCR sequence clusters from the two donors were found to be largely donor specific. The cohort was made up of two young adult volunteers, one female and one male, who were previously healthy. Longitudinal TCRalpha and TCRbeta repertoire sequencing tracked T-cell clones expanding and contracting after mild COVID-19 in a couple of donors. Study-level results and caveats: Only a couple of mild cases were covered in the study, and larger cohorts including severe cases with pre-infection samples were considered necessary. Contracting CD4+ clones appeared mostly in the CM and EM memory subsets, whereas CD8+ clones were enriched in EMRA. From day 15 to 85, contracting clones showed balanced CD4/CD8 phenotypes, whereas a second wave of clones that expanded from day 15 to 37 leaned towards CD4+. SARS-CoV-2 specificity of the second-wave clones peaking on day 37 was not confirmed. Some responding clones were detected in pre-infection memory, which suggested that pre-existing cross-reactive memory T cells had joined the SARS-CoV-2 response.

Sequences MGHRA (CDR1) and YSYEKL (CDR2) are obtained from the germline V gene. There are 14 amino acids in the CDR3, from cysteine to phenylalanine inclusive. The DNA shown is the 42-base CDR3, in frame from base 1. Trimming costs V 7 bases and J 8 bases, and their ends lie 17 bases apart. Only a few counts were recorded for this clonotype. What this receptor recognizes is not known. The input lacks base qualities; no much larger clone sits a single base away. The sequencing machine was an Illumina NovaSeq 6000. TCRalpha and TCRbeta cDNA libraries were constructed by 5'RACE with constant-segment primers, with sample barcodes and unique molecular identifiers being introduced. Trizol reagent was used to extract RNA from every sample. Library amplification was performed in two PCR steps, and a second sample barcode and Illumina TruSeq adapters were introduced in the second step. Sequencing of the libraries was done on an Illumina NovaSeq, producing 2 x 150 bp paired-end reads. Per the original workflow: Demultiplexing of reads and collapsing into UMI-guided consensus sequences were performed with migec v1.2.7. Using mixcr v2.1.11, the UMI consensuses were aligned to TRA and TRB V and J templates and assembled into clonotypes. A clonotype was counted as expanded or contracted only when both edgeR and NoisET called the clonotype significant, with the noise models trained on biological replicates. edgeR calls used a false discovery rate-adjusted p below 0.01 and a log2 fold-change threshold of 1. As an exploratory analysis of dynamics, PCA with hierarchical clustering was applied to max-normalized trajectories of the 1000 most abundant clonotypes. Each responding clone was given a CD4 or CD8 phenotype based on the CD4+ and CD8+ repertoires, which had been sequenced separately. TCRdb took the public reads, trimmed them with fastp at Q25, ran MiXCR for clone calling and kept in-frame beta chains. When rows share a CDR3 protein, they turn into one entry using the most common DNA and genes. These V and J calls originate from TCRdb's pipeline instead of the authors' own analysis. Across this sample there are 280,000 or so distinct CDR3 sequences, with roughly 8.2% seen only once. Approximately 22% of the sample rests with the top ten.

PBMCs were isolated by Ficoll-Paque density gradient centrifugation. The chain couples TRBV4-1 to TRBJ1-4; a tentative D match to TRBD1 spans 5 bases. The sample comprised PBMCs or a T cell subset sorted from them (not recorded which). The sequence was obtained from a man younger than 35 who had mild COVID-19 (a few samples of this study predate the infection). The sample titles of this study are shuffled in the database, so cell type and time point are left out; the donor was told from shared clones. The nucleotides read TGCGCCAGCAAGGGTCAAGAGGGGCGAGAAAAACTGTTTTTT. Its protein product is CASKGQEGREKLFF.